A single sample gave rise to the 4 T cell receptor beta chains below, sequenced in a study of breast tumors, draining lymph nodes, adjacent tissues. TCRdb processed the multiplex PCR reads anew with MiXCR; each CDR3 protein has one entry. The sample consists of 17,000 or so distinct CDR3 sequences, over 40% of them appearing once. The sample was breast tumor tissue. These receptors originate from a female donor with breast cancer. Some clones in this sample may be carry-over from other donors' samples.

This clonotype was seen many times. The rearrangement uses TRBV29-1 and TRBJ2-1, with D maybe TRBD2 (6 bases). The V gene's germline CDR1 is SQVTM and CDR2 ANQGSEA. There are 14 residues in the CDR3. V lost 3 bases to trimming and J lost 4 bases, with 13 bases between them. The CDR3 nucleotides read TGCAGCGTTGACCGGGGGAGAGGATACAATGAGCAGTTCTTC. Encoded protein: CSVDRGRGYNEQFF.

Here the CDR3 DNA reads TGTGCCAGCAGTTGGGGAAGTGGGGTCCACGAGCAGTACTTC. Translation: CASSWGSGVHEQYF. The rearrangement links TRBV12-3 or TRBV12-4 to TRBJ2-7, with no clear D. There are 14 residues in the CDR3. The V gene lost 4 bases and the J gene lost 5 bases, with 15 bases spanning the gap.

There are many counts of this clonotype. Just one base apart from a much larger clone, this may be a read error. The chain uses TRBV6-1 and TRBJ1-5; D unclear. V lost 5 bases to trimming and J lost 0 bases, with 11 bases between them. There are 15 residues in the CDR3. Germline values: CDR1 MNHNS, CDR2 SASEGT. The CDR3 DNA reads as TGTGCCAGCAGTCACTCAGACGGTAGCAATCAGCCCCAGCATTTT. Translating gives CASSHSDGSNQPQHF.

In this sample, this clonotype turned up many times. The CDR3 loop is CASSVTGDGNTIYF. The CDR3 region has the DNA TGTGCCAGCAGCGTGACAGGGGATGGAAACACCATATATTTT. This sequence joins TRBV9 and TRBJ1-3; TRBD1 matches at 8 bases. With V trimmed by 2 bases and J by 3 bases, 1 base remained unmatched. The V gene's germline CDR1 is SGDLS and CDR2 YYNGEE. CDR3 length: 14 amino acids. Filled out from reference TRBV9 and TRBJ1-3, the complete variable domain reads DSGVTQTPKHLITATGQRVTLRCSPRSGDLSVYWYQQSLDQGLQFLIQYYNGEERAKGNILERFSAQQFPDLHSELNLSSLELGDSALYFCASSVTGDGNTIYFGEGSWLTVV.